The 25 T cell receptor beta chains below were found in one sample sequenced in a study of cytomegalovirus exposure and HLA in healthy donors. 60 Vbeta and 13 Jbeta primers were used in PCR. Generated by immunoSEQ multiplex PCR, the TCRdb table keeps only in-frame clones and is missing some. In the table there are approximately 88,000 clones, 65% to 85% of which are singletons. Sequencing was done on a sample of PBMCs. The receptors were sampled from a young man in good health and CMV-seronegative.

The CDR3 nucleotides are TGTGCCAGCTCACGGGGAGGGTCAGGCGAGCAGTACTTC. Its translation: CASSRGGSGEQYF. This chain uses TRBV18 with TRBJ2-7; 7 bases fit TRBD2. Losses at the gene ends were 4 bases for V and 6 bases for J; bases not matched to a gene: 6. The germline gives CDR1 KGHSH, CDR2 LQKENI. CDR3 length: 13 residues.

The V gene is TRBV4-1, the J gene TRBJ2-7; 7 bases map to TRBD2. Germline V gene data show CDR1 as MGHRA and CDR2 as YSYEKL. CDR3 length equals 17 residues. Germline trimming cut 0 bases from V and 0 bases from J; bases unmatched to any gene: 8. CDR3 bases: TGCGCCAGCAGCCAAGATCCGAGCGGGGCAAGCTCCTACGAGCAGTACTTC. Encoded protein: CASSQDPSGASSYEQYF.

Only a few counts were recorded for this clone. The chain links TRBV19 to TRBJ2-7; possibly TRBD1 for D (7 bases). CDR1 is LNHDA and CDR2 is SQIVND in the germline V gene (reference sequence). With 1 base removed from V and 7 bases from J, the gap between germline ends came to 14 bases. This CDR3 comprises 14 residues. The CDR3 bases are TGTGCCAGTAGTATAGCCCGGGACAGCGGGGAGCAGTACTTC. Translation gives CASSIARDSGEQYF. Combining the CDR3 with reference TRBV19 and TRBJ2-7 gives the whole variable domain DGGITQSPKYLFRKEGQNVTLSCEQNLNHDAMYWYRQDPGQGLRLIYYSQIVNDFQKGDIAEGYSVSREKKESFPLTVTSAQKNPTAFYLCASSIARDSGEQYFGPGTRLTVT.

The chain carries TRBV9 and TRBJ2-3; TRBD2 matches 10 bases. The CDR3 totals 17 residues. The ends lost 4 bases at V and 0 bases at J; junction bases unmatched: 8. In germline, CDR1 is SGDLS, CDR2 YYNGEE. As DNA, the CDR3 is TGTGCCAGCAGCACATTAGCGGGGGGATTAAGCACAGATACGCAGTATTTT. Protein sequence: CASSTLAGGLSTDTQYF. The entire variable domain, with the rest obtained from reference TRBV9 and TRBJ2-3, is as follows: DSGVTQTPKHLITATGQRVTLRCSPRSGDLSVYWYQQSLDQGLQFLIQYYNGEERAKGNILERFSAQQFPDLHSELNLSSLELGDSALYFCASSTLAGGLSTDTQYFGPGTRLTVL.

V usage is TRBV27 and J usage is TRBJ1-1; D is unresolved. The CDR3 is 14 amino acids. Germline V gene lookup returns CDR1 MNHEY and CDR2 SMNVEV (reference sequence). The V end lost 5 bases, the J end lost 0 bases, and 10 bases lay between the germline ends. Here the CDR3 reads CASSNAGMNTEAFF. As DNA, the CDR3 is TGTGCCAGCAGTAATGCCGGGATGAACACTGAAGCTTTCTTT.

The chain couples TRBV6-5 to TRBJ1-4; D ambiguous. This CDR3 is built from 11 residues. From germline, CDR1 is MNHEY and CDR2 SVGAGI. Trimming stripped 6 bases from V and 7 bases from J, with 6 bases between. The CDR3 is CASRMSEKLFF. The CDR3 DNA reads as TGTGCCAGCAGAATGAGTGAAAAACTGTTTTTT.

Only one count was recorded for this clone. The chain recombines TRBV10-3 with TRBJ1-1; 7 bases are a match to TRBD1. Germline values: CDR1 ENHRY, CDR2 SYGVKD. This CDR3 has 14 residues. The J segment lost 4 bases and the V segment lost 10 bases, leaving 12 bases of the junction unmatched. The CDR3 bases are TGTGCCACCAGGGGGGGGGCGGTCGCCACTGAAGCTTTCTTT. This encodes CATRGGAVATEAFF.

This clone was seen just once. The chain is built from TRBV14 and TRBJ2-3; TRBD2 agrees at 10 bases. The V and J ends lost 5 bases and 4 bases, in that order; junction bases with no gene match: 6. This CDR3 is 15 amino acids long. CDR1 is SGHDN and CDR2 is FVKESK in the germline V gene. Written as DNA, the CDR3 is TGTGCCAGCAGCTACCCGGGACTAGCGCCAGATACGCAGTATTTT. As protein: CASSYPGLAPDTQYF.

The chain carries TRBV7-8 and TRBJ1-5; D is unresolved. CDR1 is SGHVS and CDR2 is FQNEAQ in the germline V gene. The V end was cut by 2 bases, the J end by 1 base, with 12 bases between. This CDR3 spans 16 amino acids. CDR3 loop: CASSLLRSQSNQPQHF. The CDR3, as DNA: TGTGCCAGCAGCTTACTAAGGAGTCAGAGCAATCAGCCCCAGCATTTT.

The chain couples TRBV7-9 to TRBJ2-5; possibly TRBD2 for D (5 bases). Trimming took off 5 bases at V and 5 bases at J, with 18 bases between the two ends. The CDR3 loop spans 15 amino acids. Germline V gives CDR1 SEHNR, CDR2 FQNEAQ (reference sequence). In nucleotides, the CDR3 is TGTGCCAGCAGCCCCGTCCGGGGTTGGGAGGAGACCCAGTACTTC. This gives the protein CASSPVRGWEETQYF.

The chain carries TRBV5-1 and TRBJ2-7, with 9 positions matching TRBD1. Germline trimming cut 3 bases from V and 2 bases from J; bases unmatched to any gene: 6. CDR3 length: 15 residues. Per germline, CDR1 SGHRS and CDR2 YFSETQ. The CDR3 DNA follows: TGCGCCAGCAGCTCTACAGGGGGCTCGACCTACGAGCAGTACTTC. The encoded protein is CASSSTGGSTYEQYF.

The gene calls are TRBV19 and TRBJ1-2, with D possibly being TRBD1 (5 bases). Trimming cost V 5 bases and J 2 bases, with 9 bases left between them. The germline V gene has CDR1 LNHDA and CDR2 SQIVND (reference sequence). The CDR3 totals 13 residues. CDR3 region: CASSRRQNYGYTF. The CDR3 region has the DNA TGTGCCAGTAGTCGAAGACAGAACTATGGCTACACCTTC.

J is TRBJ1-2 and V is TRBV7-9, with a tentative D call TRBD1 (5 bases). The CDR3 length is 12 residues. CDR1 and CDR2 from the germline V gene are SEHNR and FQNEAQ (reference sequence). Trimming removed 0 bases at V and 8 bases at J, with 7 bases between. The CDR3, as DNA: TGTGCCAGCAGCTTAGCCCAGGGCGGCTACACCTTC. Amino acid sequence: CASSLAQGGYTF.

The CDR3 bases are TGTGCCAGCAGCCTCCCGGGGGGCTATGAGCAGTTCTTC. This sequence encodes CASSLPGGYEQFF. The chain uses TRBV6-5 and TRBJ2-1, with D tentatively TRBD2 (7 bases). The CDR3 sequence is 13 residues long. The V gene lost 6 bases and the J gene lost 8 bases, with 14 bases spanning the gap. CDR1 is MNHEY and CDR2 is SVGAGI in the germline V gene.

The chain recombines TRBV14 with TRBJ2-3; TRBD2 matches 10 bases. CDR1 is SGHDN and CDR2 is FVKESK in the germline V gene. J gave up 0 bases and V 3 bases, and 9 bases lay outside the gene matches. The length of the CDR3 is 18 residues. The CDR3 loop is CASSHASGGITSTDTQYF. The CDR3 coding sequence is TGTGCCAGCAGCCACGCTAGCGGGGGAATCACTAGCACAGATACGCAGTATTTT.

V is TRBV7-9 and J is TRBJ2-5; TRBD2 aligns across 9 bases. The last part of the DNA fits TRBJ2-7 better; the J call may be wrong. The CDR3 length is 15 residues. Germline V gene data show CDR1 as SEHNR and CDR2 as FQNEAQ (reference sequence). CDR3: CASSFHSGGRYEQYF. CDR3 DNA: TGTGCCAGCAGCTTTCATAGCGGGGGTCGGTACGAGCAGTACTTC.

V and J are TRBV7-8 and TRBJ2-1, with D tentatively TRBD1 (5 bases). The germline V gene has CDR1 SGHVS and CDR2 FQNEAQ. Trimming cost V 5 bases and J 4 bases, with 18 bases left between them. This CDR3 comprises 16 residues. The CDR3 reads CASSPRRVDRYNEQFF. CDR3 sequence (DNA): TGTGCCAGCAGCCCGCGTCGGGTAGACAGATACAATGAGCAGTTCTTC.

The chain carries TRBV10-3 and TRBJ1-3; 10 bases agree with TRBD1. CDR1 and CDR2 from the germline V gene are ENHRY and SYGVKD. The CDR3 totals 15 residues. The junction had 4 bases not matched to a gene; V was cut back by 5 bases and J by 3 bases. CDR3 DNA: TGTGCCATCAGTACGACAGGGGGCAATGGAAACACCATATATTTT. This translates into CAISTTGGNGNTIYF.

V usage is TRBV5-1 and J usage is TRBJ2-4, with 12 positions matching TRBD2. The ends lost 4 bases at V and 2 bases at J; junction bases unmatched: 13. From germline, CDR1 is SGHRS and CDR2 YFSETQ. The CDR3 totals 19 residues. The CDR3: CASSQRLAGALQSKNIQYF. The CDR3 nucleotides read TGCGCCAGCAGCCAACGACTAGCGGGGGCCTTACAATCCAAAAACATTCAGTACTTC.

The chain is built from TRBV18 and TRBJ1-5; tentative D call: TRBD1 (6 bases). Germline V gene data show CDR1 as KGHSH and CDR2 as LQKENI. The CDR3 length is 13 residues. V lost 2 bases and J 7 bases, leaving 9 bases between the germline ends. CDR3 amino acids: CASSPGGGQPQHF. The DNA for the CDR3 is TGTGCCAGCTCACCAGGGGGGGGCCAGCCCCAGCATTTT.

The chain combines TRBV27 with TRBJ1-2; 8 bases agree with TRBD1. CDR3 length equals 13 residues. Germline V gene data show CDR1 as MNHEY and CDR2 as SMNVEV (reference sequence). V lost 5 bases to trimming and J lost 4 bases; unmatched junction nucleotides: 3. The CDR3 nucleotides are TGTGCCAGCAGTGACAGGGGTGGCTATGGCTACACCTTC. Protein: CASSDRGGYGYTF.

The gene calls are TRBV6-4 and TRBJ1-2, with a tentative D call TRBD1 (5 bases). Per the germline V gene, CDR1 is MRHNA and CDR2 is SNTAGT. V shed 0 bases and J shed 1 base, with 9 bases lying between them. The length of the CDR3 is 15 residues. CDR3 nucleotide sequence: TGTGCCAGCAGTGACTCGGGTGACAGTAACTATGGCTACACCTTC. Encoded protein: CASSDSGDSNYGYTF.

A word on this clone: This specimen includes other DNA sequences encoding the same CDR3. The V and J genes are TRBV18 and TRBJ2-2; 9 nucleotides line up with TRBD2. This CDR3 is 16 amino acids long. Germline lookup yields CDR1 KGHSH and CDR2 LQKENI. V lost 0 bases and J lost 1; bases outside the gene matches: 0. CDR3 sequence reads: CASSPPSGGNTGELFF. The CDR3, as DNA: TGTGCCAGCTCACCACCTAGCGGGGGGAACACCGGGGAGCTGTTTTTT.

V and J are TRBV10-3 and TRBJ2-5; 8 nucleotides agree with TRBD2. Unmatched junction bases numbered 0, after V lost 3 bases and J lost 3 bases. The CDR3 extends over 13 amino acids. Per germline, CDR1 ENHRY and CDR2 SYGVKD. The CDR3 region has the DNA TGTGCCATCAGTGAACTAGCGGAAGAGACCCAGTACTTC. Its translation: CAISELAEETQYF.

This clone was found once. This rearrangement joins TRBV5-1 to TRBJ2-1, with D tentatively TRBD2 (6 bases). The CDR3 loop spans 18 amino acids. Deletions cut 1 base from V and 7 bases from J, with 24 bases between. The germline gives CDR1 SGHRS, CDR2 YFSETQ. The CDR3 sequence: CASSLRGSTANKGNEQFF. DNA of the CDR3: TGCGCCAGCAGCTTGCGGGGGTCGACAGCCAATAAAGGGAATGAGCAGTTCTTC.